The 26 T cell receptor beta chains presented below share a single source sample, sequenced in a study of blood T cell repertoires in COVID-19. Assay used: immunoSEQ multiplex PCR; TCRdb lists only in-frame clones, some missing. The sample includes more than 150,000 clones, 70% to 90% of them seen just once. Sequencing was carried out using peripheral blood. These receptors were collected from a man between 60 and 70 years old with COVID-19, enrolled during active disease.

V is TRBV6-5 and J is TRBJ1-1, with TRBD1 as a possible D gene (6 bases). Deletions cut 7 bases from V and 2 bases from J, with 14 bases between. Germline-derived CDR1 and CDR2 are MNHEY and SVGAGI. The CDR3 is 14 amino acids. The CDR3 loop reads CASMIQGVNTEAFF. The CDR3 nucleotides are TGTGCCAGCATGATACAGGGAGTCAACACTGAAGCTTTCTTT.

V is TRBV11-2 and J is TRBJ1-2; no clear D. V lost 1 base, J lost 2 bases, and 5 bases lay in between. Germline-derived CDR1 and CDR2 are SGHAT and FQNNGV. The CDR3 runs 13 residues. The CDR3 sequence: CASSLAGNYGYTF. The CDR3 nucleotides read TGTGCCAGCAGCTTAGCTGGCAACTATGGCTACACCTTC.

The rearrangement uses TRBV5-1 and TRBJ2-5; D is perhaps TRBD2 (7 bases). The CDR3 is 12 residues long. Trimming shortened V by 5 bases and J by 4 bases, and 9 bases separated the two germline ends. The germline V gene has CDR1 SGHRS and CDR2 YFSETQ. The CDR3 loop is CASRGGLETQYF. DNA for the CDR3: TGCGCCAGCAGGGGGGGGCTAGAGACCCAGTACTTC.

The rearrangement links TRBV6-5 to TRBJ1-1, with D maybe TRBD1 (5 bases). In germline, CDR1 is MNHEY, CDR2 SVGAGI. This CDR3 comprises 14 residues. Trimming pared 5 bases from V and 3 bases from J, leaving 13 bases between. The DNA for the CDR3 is TGTGCCAGCAGTACGTTGGGGGGAGACACTGAAGCTTTCTTT. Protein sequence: CASSTLGGDTEAFF.

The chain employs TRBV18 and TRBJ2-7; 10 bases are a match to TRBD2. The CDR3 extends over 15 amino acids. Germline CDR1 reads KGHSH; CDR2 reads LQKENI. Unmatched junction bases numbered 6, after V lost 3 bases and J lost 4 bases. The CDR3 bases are TGTGCCAGCTCACCCTCTAGCGGGAGTATGTACGAGCAGTACTTC. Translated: CASSPSSGSMYEQYF. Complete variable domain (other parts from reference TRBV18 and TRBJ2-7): NAGVMQNPRHLVRRRGQEARLRCSPMKGHSHVYWYRQLPEEGLKFMVYLQKENIIDESGMPKERFSAEFPKEGPSILRIQQVVRGDSAAYFCASSPSSGSMYEQYFGPGTRLTVT.

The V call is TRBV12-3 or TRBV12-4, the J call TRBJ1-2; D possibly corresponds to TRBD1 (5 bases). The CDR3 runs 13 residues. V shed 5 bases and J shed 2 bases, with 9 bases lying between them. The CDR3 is CASSTGPNYGYTF. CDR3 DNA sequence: TGTGCCAGCAGTACAGGACCCAACTATGGCTACACCTTC.

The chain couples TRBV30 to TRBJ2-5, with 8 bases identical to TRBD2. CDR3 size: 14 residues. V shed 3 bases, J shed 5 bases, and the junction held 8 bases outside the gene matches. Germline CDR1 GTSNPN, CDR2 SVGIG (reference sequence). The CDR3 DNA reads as TGTGCCTGGAGGACGGGAGGGGGAGTTGAGACCCAGTACTTC. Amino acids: CAWRTGGGVETQYF.

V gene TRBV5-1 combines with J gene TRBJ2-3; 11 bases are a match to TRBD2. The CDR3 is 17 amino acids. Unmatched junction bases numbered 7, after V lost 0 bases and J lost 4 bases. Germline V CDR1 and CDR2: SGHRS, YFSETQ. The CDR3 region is CASSLVGSGRAADTQYF. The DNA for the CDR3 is TGCGCCAGCAGCTTGGTGGGTAGCGGGAGGGCCGCAGATACGCAGTATTTT.

CDR3 region: CASSLGQGPGGELFF. CDR3 DNA: TGTGCCAGCAGCTTAGGTCAGGGGCCGGGCGGGGAGCTGTTTTTT. The chain uses TRBV7-2 and TRBJ2-2; weak D call: TRBD1 (6 bases). V was clipped by 1 base and J by 7 bases, with 13 bases between them. The CDR3 has 15 residues. Germline CDR1 SGHTA, CDR2 FQGNSA.

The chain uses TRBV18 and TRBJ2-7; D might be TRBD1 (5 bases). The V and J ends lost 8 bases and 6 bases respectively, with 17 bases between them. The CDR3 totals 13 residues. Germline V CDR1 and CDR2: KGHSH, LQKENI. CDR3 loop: CASTIFTGAEQYF. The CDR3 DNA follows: TGTGCCAGCACGATTTTTACAGGTGCCGAGCAGTACTTC.

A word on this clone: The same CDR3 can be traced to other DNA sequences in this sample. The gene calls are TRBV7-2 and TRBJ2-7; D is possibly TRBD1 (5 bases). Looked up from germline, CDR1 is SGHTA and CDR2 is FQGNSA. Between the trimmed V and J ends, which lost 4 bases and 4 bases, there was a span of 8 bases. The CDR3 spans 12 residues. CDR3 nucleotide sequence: TGTGCCAGCAGCTCCCAGGGTTACGAGCAGTACTTC. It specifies CASSSQGYEQYF.

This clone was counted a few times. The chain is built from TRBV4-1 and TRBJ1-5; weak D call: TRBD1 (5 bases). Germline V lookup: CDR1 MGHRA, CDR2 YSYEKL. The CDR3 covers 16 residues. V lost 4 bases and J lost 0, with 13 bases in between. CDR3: CASSPGGGYSNQPQHF. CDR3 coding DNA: TGCGCCAGCAGCCCGGGGGGTGGATATAGCAATCAGCCCCAGCATTTT.

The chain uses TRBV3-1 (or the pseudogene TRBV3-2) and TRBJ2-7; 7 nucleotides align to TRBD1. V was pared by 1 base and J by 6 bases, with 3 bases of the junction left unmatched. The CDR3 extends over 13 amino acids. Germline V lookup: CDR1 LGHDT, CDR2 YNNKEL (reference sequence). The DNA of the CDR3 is TGTGCCAGCAGCCAAGTCCGGACAGGCGAGCAGTACTTC. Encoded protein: CASSQVRTGEQYF.

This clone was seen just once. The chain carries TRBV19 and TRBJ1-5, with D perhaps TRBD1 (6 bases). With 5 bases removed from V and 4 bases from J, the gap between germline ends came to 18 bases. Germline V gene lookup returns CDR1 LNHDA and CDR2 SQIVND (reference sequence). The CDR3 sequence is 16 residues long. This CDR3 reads CASSSPTGLGNQPQHF. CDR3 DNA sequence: TGTGCCAGTAGTTCTCCAACAGGGCTTGGGAATCAGCCCCAGCATTTT.

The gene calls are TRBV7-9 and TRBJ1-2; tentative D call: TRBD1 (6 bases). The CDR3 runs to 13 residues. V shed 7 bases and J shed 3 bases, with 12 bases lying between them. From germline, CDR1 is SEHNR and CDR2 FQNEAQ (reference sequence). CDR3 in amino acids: CASTDQGYYGYTF. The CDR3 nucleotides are TGTGCCAGCACTGATCAGGGGTACTATGGCTACACCTTC.

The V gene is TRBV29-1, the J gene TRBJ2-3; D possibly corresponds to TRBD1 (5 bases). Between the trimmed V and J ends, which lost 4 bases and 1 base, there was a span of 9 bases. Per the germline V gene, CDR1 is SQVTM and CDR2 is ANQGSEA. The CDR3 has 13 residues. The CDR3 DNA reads TGCAGCGTTGCGCCAGGGCGCACAGATACGCAGTATTTT. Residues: CSVAPGRTDTQYF.

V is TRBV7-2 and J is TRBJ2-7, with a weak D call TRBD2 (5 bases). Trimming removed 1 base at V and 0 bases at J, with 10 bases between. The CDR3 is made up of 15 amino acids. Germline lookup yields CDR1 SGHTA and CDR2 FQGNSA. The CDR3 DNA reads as TGTGCCAGCAGCTTAGGGTGGGCGGGCTCCTACGAGCAGTACTTC. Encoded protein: CASSLGWAGSYEQYF.

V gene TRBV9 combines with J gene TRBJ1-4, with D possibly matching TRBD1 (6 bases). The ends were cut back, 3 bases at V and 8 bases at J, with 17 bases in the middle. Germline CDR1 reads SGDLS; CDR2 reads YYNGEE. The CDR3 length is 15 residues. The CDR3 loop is CASSAFPGDLEKLFF. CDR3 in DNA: TGTGCCAGCAGCGCGTTCCCAGGGGACCTCGAAAAACTGTTTTTT.

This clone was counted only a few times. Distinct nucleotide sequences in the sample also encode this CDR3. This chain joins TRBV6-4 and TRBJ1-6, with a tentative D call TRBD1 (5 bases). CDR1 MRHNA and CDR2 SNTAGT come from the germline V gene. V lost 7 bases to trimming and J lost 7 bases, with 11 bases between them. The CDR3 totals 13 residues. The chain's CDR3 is CASKAGPNSPLHF. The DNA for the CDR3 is TGTGCCAGCAAAGCGGGGCCCAATTCACCCCTCCACTTT.

Here the CDR3 DNA reads TGTGCCACCAGTGGGTTAGCGGGGGTGACTAGCACAGATACGCAGTATTTT. Translating it yields CATSGLAGVTSTDTQYF. The V gene is TRBV24-1, the J gene TRBJ2-3, with 9 bases that match TRBD2. Germline assignment: CDR1 KGHDR and CDR2 SFDVKD. V lost 5 bases, J lost 0 bases, and 8 bases stayed unmatched. CDR3 length: 17 residues.

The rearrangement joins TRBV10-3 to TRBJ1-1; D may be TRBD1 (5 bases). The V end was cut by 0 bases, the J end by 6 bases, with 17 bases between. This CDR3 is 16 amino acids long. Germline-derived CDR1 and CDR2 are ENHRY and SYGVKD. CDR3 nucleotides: TGTGCCATCAGTGAGTCGGGTAGGGCGGAGGGGTCTGAAGCTTTCTTT. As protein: CAISESGRAEGSEAFF.

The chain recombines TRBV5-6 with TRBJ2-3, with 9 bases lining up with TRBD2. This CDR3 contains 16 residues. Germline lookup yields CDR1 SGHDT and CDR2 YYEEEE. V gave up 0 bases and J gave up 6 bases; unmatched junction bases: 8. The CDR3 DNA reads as TGTGCCAGCAGCTTGGAAGGCGGGAGGGTTGGGGATACGCAGTATTTT. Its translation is CASSLEGGRVGDTQYF.

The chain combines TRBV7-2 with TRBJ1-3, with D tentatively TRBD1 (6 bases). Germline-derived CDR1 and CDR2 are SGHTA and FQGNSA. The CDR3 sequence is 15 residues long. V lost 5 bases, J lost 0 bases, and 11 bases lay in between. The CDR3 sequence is CASSPGQTSGNTIYF. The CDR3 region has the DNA TGTGCCAGCAGCCCCGGACAGACCTCTGGAAACACCATATATTTT.

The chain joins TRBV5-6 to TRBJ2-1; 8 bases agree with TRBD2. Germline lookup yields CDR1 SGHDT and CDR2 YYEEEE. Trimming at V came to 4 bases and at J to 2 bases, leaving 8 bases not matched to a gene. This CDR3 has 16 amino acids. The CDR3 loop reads CASSPVGGGAYNEQFF. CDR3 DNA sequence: TGTGCCAGCAGCCCCGTCGGGGGGGGCGCCTACAATGAGCAGTTCTTC.

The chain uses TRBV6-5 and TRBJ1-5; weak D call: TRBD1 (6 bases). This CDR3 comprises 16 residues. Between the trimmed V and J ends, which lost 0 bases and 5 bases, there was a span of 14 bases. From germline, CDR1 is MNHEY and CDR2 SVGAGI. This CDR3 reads CASSYSSSGVDQPQHF. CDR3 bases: TGTGCCAGCAGTTACTCTTCGTCAGGGGTGGATCAGCCCCAGCATTTT.

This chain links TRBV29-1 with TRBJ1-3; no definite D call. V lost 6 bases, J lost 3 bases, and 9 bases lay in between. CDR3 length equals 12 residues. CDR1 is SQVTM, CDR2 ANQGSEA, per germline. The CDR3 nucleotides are TGCAGCGTACGCCGAGGTGGAAACACCATATATTTT. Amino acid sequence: CSVRRGGNTIYF.